Below are 22 T cell receptor beta chains sequenced from a single sample in a study of blood T cell repertoires in COVID-19. The repertoire was sequenced with immunoSEQ multiplex PCR; TCRdb's copy has only in-frame clones and lacks some. The sample lists more than 250,000 clones; more than 75% were seen once. Material for sequencing was peripheral blood. The receptor source for this set is a woman in her fifties or sixties with acute or convalescent COVID-19.

V usage is TRBV18 and J usage is TRBJ2-7, with 7 bases identical to TRBD2. CDR1 is KGHSH, CDR2 LQKENI, per germline. This CDR3 contains 17 residues. V lost 0 bases, J lost 2 bases, and 10 bases stayed unmatched. The CDR3 nucleotides read TGTGCCAGCTCACCACCGAGCGGGGAGGACGACACCTACGAGCAGTACTTC. As protein: CASSPPSGEDDTYEQYF.

The chain recombines TRBV27 with TRBJ2-7, with unresolved D. Germline V CDR1 and CDR2: MNHEY, SMNVEV (reference sequence). V dropped 3 bases and J dropped 3 bases, with 3 bases sitting between them. CDR3 size: 11 residues. CDR3 nucleotides: TGTGCCAGCAGTTTCGTCTACGAGCAGTACTTC. As protein: CASSFVYEQYF.

The chain combines TRBV2 with TRBJ1-6; D unclear. V lost 6 bases to trimming and J lost 5 bases, with 8 bases between them. Germline assignment: CDR1 SNHLY and CDR2 FYNNEI. The CDR3 covers 13 residues. The DNA of the CDR3 is TGTGCCAGCAGGGCGGAGGATAATTCACCCCTCCACTTT. This codes for CASRAEDNSPLHF.

V usage is TRBV29-1 and J usage is TRBJ1-1; unclear D gene. This CDR3 has 11 residues. The germline gives CDR1 SQVTM, CDR2 ANQGSEA. The germline V and J ends were trimmed by 2 bases and 6 bases, with 7 bases remaining between them. CDR3 sequence reads: CSVERRAEAFF. Written as DNA, the CDR3 is TGCAGCGTTGAAAGGAGAGCTGAAGCTTTCTTT. Using reference TRBV29-1 and TRBJ1-1 for the parts outside the CDR3, the full variable domain is SAVISQKPSRDICQRGTSLTIQCQVDSQVTMMFWYRQQPGQSLTLIATANQGSEATYESGFVIDKFPISRPNLTFSTLTVSNMSPEDSSIYLCSVERRAEAFFGQGTRLTVV.

The chain is built from TRBV3-1 (or the pseudogene TRBV3-2) and TRBJ1-3, with D possibly TRBD1 on 6 matching bases. V dropped 4 bases and J dropped 3 bases, with 13 bases sitting between them. The germline V gene encodes CDR1 LGHDT and CDR2 YNNKEL (reference sequence). The CDR3 has 15 residues. The CDR3 DNA is TGTGCCAGCAGCCTCCAGGGGTCGTATGGAAACACCATATATTTT. Translating gives CASSLQGSYGNTIYF.

V usage is TRBV25-1 and J usage is TRBJ1-1; D remains ambiguous. This CDR3 contains 13 residues. V shed 1 base and J shed 5 bases, with 8 bases lying between them. From germline, CDR1 is MGHDK and CDR2 SYGVNS. CDR3 loop: CASSEWRGTEAFF. CDR3 in DNA: TGTGCCAGCAGTGAATGGAGAGGGACTGAAGCTTTCTTT.

This chain uses TRBV2 with TRBJ2-1, with 11 bases aligning to TRBD1. This CDR3 has 18 residues. Germline CDR1 and CDR2: SNHLY and FYNNEI. V gave up 4 bases and J gave up 5 bases; unmatched junction bases: 13. Written as DNA, the CDR3 is TGTGCCAGCAGTGCCCGAACCTCCGGGACAGGGGGGAACAATGAGCAGTTCTTC. This translates into CASSARTSGTGGNNEQFF.

Notes on this clone: Other DNA sequences in this specimen translate into the identical CDR3. This sequence joins TRBV28 and TRBJ2-5; a possible D gene is TRBD1 (6 bases). The CDR3 contains 14 residues. CDR1 is MDHEN, CDR2 SYDVKM, per germline. V dropped 3 bases and J dropped 8 bases, with 16 bases sitting between them. The DNA for the CDR3 is TGTGCCAGCAGTTTTTTCTCAGGCAGGGGAACCCAGTACTTC. It encodes CASSFFSGRGTQYF.

The genes are TRBV4-2 and TRBJ2-1, with a weak D call TRBD1 (6 bases). V gave up 1 base and J gave up 3 bases, with 13 bases separating them. This CDR3 spans 16 amino acids. The germline CDR1 and CDR2 sequences are LGHNA and YNFKEQ. The CDR3 sequence is CASSQGTAQLYNEQFF. The CDR3, as DNA: TGTGCCAGCAGCCAAGGGACAGCCCAACTCTACAATGAGCAGTTCTTC.

Points on this clone: Germline and junction disagree at one end, which may indicate a read error. The genes are TRBV7-7 and TRBJ1-2; D might be TRBD1 (6 bases). Germline V CDR1 and CDR2: SSHAT, FNYEAQ (reference sequence). The CDR3 is 16 amino acids. CDR3 DNA: TGTGCTAGCAGCTCACCCGGCGAGGGGGGGAACTATGGCTACACCTTC. This gives the protein CASSSPGEGGNYGYTF.

The J gene is TRBJ2-4, the V gene TRBV2, with TRBD2 matching 7 bases. The CDR3 loop spans 15 amino acids. Unmatched junction bases numbered 14, after V lost 6 bases and J lost 9 bases. Germline CDR1 SNHLY, CDR2 FYNNEI. The CDR3, as DNA: TGTGCCAGCAGCCCGGGGGAGGGAATTGAAGGCATTCAGTACTTC. As protein: CASSPGEGIEGIQYF.

CDR3 bases: TGCAGTGCTAGTAGCCCCTTCTCCTACGAGCAGTACTTC. Protein: CSASSPFSYEQYF. The chain couples TRBV20-1 to TRBJ2-7; unclear D gene. The germline CDR1 and CDR2 sequences are DFQATT and SNEGSKA (reference sequence). V gave up 3 bases and J gave up 0 bases, with 9 bases separating them. The CDR3 loop spans 13 amino acids.

The V call is TRBV4-1, the J call TRBJ1-1, with 9 bases aligning to TRBD1. The length of the CDR3 is 15 residues. The germline CDR1 and CDR2 sequences are MGHRA and YSYEKL. With 3 bases clipped from V and 7 bases from J, the junction kept 9 bases outside the gene matches. In DNA, the CDR3 is TGCGCCAGCAGCCAGCCGGGACAGGGAAGAGGTGAAGCTTTCTTT. Translating it yields CASSQPGQGRGEAFF.

In the case of this clone: Germline is not matched at one junction end, which may reflect a read error. The rearrangement uses TRBV5-1 and TRBJ2-5, with D perhaps TRBD2 (6 bases). Germline V CDR1 and CDR2: SGHRS, YFSETQ. This CDR3 has 14 amino acids. The DNA for the CDR3 is TGCGCCAGCAAGGGCGGGAATGGCCAAGCGACCCAGTACTTC. Translating gives CASKGGNGQATQYF.

This chain links TRBV28 with TRBJ2-3; 8 bases map to TRBD2. Trimming at V came to 3 bases and at J to 3 bases, leaving 14 bases not matched to a gene. Germline assignment: CDR1 MDHEN and CDR2 SYDVKM. The CDR3 runs to 18 residues. The CDR3 DNA reads TGTGCCAGCAGTTTGTATCGGGGGGCGGGAGGTGTGACAGATACGCAGTATTTT. Translation: CASSLYRGAGGVTDTQYF.

This chain joins TRBV6-2 or TRBV6-3 and TRBJ2-3, with 12 bases that match TRBD2. Germline CDR1 MNHEY, CDR2 SVGEGT. The CDR3 spans 16 residues. Losses at the gene ends were 2 bases for V and 4 bases for J; bases not matched to a gene: 4. The CDR3 coding sequence is TGTGCCAGCAGTTACCCTAGCGGGAGGGCCGCAGATACGCAGTATTTT. Amino acid sequence: CASSYPSGRAADTQYF.

The chain uses TRBV24-1 and TRBJ2-1; 10 nucleotides agree with TRBD2. The J segment lost 8 bases and the V segment lost 5 bases, leaving 20 bases of the junction unmatched. The CDR3 loop spans 19 amino acids. Germline lookup yields CDR1 KGHDR and CDR2 SFDVKD. In DNA, the CDR3 is TGTGCCACCAGTGGGGGGGGTCTATCTAGCGGGAGATCTAGGGATGAGCAGTTCTTC. It codes for CATSGGGLSSGRSRDEQFF.

This chain uses TRBV29-1 with TRBJ2-7, with 10 bases identical to TRBD1. V gave up 6 bases and J gave up 4 bases; unmatched junction bases: 9. The germline gives CDR1 SQVTM, CDR2 ANQGSEA. This CDR3 spans 14 amino acids. This chain's CDR3 is CSVDGGQGEYEQYF. The CDR3, as DNA: TGCAGCGTGGACGGTGGACAGGGGGAATACGAGCAGTACTTC.

The chain employs TRBV19 and TRBJ1-5; D uncertain. The CDR3 is 16 amino acids. Germline CDR1 reads LNHDA; CDR2 reads SQIVND (reference sequence). Trimming took 7 bases from V and 1 from J, leaving 17 bases between them. CDR3 residues: CASMAQFFGSNQPQHF. CDR3 coding DNA: TGTGCCAGTATGGCACAGTTTTTCGGAAGCAATCAGCCCCAGCATTTT.

This clone was counted a single time. The rearrangement links TRBV7-9 to TRBJ2-1, with D possibly being TRBD1 (5 bases). The CDR3 length is 15 residues. Deletions cut 1 base from V and 2 bases from J, with 9 bases between. Per germline, CDR1 SEHNR and CDR2 FQNEAQ (reference sequence). CDR3 sequence reads: CASSLDQGPYNEQFF. CDR3 bases: TGTGCCAGCAGCTTAGACCAGGGCCCCTACAATGAGCAGTTCTTC.

The rearrangement links TRBV4-2 to TRBJ2-3; 10 bases are a match to TRBD2. V gave up 1 base and J gave up 1 base; unmatched junction bases: 8. The germline gives CDR1 LGHNA, CDR2 YNFKEQ. CDR3 length equals 18 residues. The CDR3 nucleotides read TGTGCCAGCAGCCAAGGCCTAGCGGGAGATCTCCGCACAGATACGCAGTATTTT. Translated, it gives CASSQGLAGDLRTDTQYF.

This chain joins TRBV28 and TRBJ1-1, with 7 bases lining up with TRBD1. V lost 3 bases, J lost 0 bases, and 4 bases stayed unmatched. CDR1 is MDHEN, CDR2 SYDVKM, per germline. This CDR3 contains 15 residues. CDR3 sequence (DNA): TGTGCCAGCAGTTTCTACGACAGGGTGAACACTGAAGCTTTCTTT. The encoded protein is CASSFYDRVNTEAFF.